This T cell receptor beta chain was retrieved from a study of cytomegalovirus exposure and HLA in healthy donors. CDR1 SGHTA and CDR2 FQGNSA come from the germline V gene. The V end was cut by 1 base, the J end by 3 bases, with 13 bases between. The CDR3 spans 16 residues. A multiplex PCR was run with 60 Vbeta primers and 13 Jbeta primers. The data were produced by immunoSEQ multiplex PCR, yet TCRdb's version contains in-frame clones alone and is incomplete. This table has just over 200,000 clones, approximately 70% appearing once. To note about this clone: Its specificity is not known.

Study results and caveats: Among the sequence variants, a highly shared cluster was likely an artifact of sequencing.

The origin of this receptor is a man in his forties in good health and CMV-seropositive. The rearrangement links TRBV7-2 to TRBJ1-5; D is possibly TRBD1 (6 bases). The specimen was PBMCs. CDR3: CASSLDFGQYNQPQHF. CDR3 nucleotide sequence: TGTGCCAGCAGCTTAGACTTTGGACAGTACAATCAGCCCCAGCATTTT.